The clone carrying this TCR beta chain was recorded many times. For TCR beta, libraries came from iRepertoire HTBI primers and Arm-PCR of CDR3 regions. In TCRdb, the multiplex PCR reads were re-called with MiXCR into one record per CDR3 protein. The sample yields about 620,000 distinct CDR3 sequences, 16% seen once. The data originate from a study of regulatory T cells in long-lasting Graves disease. Time point noted: newly diagnosed GD, antithyroid drugs for less than 3 months. After RNA was extracted from PBMCs, the TCR library was made from it. V was trimmed by 0 bases and J by 0 bases, leaving 6 bases between them. Germline CDR1 reads MDHEN; CDR2 reads SYDVKM. This CDR3 comprises 15 residues. These data are also associated with another study on T cells in Graves' hyperthyroidism and ophthalmopathy.

The material sequenced was peripheral blood mononuclear cells (PBMCs), taken at new diagnosis, from a patient treated with antithyroid drugs. The receptor was isolated from a woman in her twenties or thirties with Graves disease. V and J are TRBV28 and TRBJ1-3; D possibly corresponds to TRBD1 (6 bases). This CDR3 is CASSLWDSSGNTIYF. The CDR3 coding sequence is TGTGCCAGCAGTTTATGGGACAGCTCTGGAAACACCATATATTTT.